This TCR beta chain was captured in a study of blood T cells in healthy people across ages. Points from the study as a whole: Comparison with aged donors showed that long-lived donors had more naive CD4+ cells and higher diversity.

The table lists this clonotype with a few counts. The antigen is unknown. The V gene's germline CDR1 is SGHTA and CDR2 FQGNSA. V lost 5 bases and J 8 bases, leaving 18 bases between the germline ends. The CDR3 is made up of 14 amino acids. Roughly 10 milliliters was the volume of peripheral blood drawn from each donor. A J-beta primer mix and a sample-barcoded 5' primer were used in a second PCR of about 7 to 12 cycles. A template-switch adaptor containing 12 random nucleotides labeled each cDNA molecule. Each CDR3 protein gets one entry after TCRdb re-called the 5' RACE reads with MiXCR. The table includes 790,000 or so distinct CDR3 sequences, 35% to 60% detected once.

The sequenced sample was blood. This chain uses TRBV7-2 with TRBJ1-2; D is unresolved. This TCR was sampled from a man older than 75 in good health. The CDR3 is CASSPAGLEQGYTF. The CDR3 DNA reads TGTGCCAGCAGCCCCGCCGGGTTGGAGCAGGGCTACACCTTC.